A single T cell receptor beta chain is shown here with its context. This entry belongs to a study of shared clonotypes between healthy human individuals. In the study overall: Used for every donor were three CD4 naive, three CD4 memory, two CD8 naive and one CD8 memory plate.

This CDR3 is 16 amino acids long. Per germline, CDR1 SEHNR and CDR2 FQNEAQ (reference sequence). The germline V and J ends were trimmed by 5 bases and 4 bases, with 17 bases remaining between them. Per the original data handling: Owing to the provision of junction-only sequences devoid of quality scores by immunoSEQ, filtering differed. Profiled with immunoSEQ multiplex PCR; TCRdb holds only in-frame clones, not every one. The V and J calls and clone size were taken over from that table, and D and trimming were inferred from the DNA. The sample carries roughly 720,000 clones, less than 95% recorded once.

The gene calls are TRBV7-9 and TRBJ1-4, with D hard to call. The sequenced sample consisted of memory CD8+ T cells from PBMCs. Noted subset: CD45RO+ cells pooled with CCR7-negative TemRA cells. This TCR was sampled from a man between 18 and 35 years old in good health. Some clones in this sample may be carry-over from other donors' samples. The CDR3 loop reads CASSRTEGWNNEKLFF. CDR3 sequence (DNA): TGTGCCAGCAGCCGAACCGAAGGCTGGAATAATGAAAAACTGTTTTTT. Full variable domain (outside the CDR3, taken from reference TRBV7-9 and TRBJ1-4): DTGVSQNPRHKITKRGQNVTFRCDPISEHNRLYWYRQTLGQGPEFLTYFQNEAQLEKSRLLSDRFSAERPKGSFSTLEIQRTEQGDSAMYLCASSRTEGWNNEKLFFGSGTQLSVL.